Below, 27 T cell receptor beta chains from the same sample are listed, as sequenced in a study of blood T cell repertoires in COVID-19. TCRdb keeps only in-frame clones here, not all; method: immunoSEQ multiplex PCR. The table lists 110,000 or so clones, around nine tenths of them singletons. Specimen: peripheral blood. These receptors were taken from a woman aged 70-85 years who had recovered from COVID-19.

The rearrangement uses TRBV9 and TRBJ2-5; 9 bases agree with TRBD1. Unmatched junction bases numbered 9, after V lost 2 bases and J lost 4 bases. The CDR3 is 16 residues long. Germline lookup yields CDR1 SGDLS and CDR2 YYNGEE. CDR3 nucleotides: TGTGCCAGCAGCGTGGGGGGACAGGGATTTGCAGAGACCCAGTACTTC. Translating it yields CASSVGGQGFAETQYF. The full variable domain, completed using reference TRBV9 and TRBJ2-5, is DSGVTQTPKHLITATGQRVTLRCSPRSGDLSVYWYQQSLDQGLQFLIQYYNGEERAKGNILERFSAQQFPDLHSELNLSSLELGDSALYFCASSVGGQGFAETQYFGPGTRLLVL.

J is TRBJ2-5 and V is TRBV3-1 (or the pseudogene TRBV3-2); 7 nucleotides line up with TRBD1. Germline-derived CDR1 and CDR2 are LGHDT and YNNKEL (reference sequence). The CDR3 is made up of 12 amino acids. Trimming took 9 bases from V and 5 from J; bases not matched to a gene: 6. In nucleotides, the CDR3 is TGTGCCAGTACAGGGGCCGGGGAGACCCAGTACTTC. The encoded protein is CASTGAGETQYF.

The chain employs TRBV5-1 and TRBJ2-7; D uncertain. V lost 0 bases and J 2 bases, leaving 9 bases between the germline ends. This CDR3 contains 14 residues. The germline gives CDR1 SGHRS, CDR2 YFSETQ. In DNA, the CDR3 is TGCGCCAGCAGCTTGGGGGTGGGCCCCTACGAGCAGTACTTC. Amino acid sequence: CASSLGVGPYEQYF.

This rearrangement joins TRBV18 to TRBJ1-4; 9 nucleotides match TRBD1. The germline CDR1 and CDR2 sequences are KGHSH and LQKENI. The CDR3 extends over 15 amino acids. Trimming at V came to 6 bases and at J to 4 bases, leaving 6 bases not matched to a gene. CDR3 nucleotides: TGTGCCAGCTCTCGGACGACAGGGGGTAATGAAAAACTGTTTTTT. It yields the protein CASSRTTGGNEKLFF.

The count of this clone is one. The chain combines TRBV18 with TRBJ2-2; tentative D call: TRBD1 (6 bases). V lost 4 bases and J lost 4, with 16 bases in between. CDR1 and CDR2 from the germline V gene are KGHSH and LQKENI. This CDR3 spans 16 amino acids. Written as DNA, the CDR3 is TGTGCCAGCTCACTCGGGACACCTTATACCACCGGGGAGCTGTTTTTT. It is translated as CASSLGTPYTTGELFF. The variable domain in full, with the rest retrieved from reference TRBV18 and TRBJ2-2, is NAGVMQNPRHLVRRRGQEARLRCSPMKGHSHVYWYRQLPEEGLKFMVYLQKENIIDESGMPKERFSAEFPKEGPSILRIQQVVRGDSAAYFCASSLGTPYTTGELFFGEGSRLTVL.

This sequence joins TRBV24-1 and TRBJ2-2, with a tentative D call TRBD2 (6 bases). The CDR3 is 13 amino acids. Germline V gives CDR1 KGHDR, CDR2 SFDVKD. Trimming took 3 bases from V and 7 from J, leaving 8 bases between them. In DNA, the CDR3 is TGTGCCACCAGTGATCAGGGAGGCGGGGAGCTGTTTTTT. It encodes CATSDQGGGELFF.

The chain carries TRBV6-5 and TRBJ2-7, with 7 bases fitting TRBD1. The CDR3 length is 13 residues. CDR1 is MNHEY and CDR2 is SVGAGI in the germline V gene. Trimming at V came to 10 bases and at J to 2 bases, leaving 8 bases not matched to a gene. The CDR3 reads CATDRDRTYEQYF. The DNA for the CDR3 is TGTGCCACCGATCGGGACAGAACCTACGAGCAGTACTTC.

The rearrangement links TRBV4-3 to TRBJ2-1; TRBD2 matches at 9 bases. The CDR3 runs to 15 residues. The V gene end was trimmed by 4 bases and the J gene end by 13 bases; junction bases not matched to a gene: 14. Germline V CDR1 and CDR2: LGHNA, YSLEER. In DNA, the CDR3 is TGCGCCAGCAGCCTGGCTTTAGCGGGAGAGCGGGAACAGTTCTTC. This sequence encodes CASSLALAGEREQFF.

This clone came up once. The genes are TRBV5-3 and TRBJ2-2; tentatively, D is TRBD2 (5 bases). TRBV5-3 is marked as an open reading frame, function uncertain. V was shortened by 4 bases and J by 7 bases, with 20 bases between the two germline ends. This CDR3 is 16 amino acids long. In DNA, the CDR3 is TGTGCCAGAAGCCAACCCCGGGATCCAAGGAACGGGGAGCTGTTTTTT. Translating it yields CARSQPRDPRNGELFF.

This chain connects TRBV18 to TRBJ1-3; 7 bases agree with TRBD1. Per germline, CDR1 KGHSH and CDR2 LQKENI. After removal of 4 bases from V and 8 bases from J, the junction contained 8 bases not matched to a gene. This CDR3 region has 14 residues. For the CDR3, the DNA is TGTGCCAGCTCACACCGGGACAGAGGGGACACCATATATTTT. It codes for CASSHRDRGDTIYF.

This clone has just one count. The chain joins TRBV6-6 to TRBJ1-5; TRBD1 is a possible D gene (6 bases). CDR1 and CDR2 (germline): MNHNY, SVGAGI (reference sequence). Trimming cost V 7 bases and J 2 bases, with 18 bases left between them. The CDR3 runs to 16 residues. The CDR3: CASTAVGRGGNQPQHF. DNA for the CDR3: TGTGCCAGCACCGCTGTGGGCAGGGGTGGCAATCAGCCCCAGCATTTT.

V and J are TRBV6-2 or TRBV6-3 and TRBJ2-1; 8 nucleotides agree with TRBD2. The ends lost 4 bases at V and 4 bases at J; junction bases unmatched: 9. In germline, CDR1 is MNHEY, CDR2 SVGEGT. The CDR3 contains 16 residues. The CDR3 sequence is CASSSRGAGAYNEQFF. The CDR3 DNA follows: TGTGCCAGCAGTTCCAGGGGAGCGGGGGCGTACAATGAGCAGTTCTTC.

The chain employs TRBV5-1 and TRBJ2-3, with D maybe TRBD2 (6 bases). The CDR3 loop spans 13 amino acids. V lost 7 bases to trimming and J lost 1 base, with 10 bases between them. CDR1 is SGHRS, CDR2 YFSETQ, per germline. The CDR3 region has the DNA TGCGCCAGCGGGGTAGCGGGCACAGATACGCAGTATTTT. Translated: CASGVAGTDTQYF.

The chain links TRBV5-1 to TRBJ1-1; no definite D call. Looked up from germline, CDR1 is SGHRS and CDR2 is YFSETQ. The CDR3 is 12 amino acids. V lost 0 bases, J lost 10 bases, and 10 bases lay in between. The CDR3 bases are TGCGCCAGCAGCTTGGATCCGGGTGGAGCTTTCTTT. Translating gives CASSLDPGGAFF.

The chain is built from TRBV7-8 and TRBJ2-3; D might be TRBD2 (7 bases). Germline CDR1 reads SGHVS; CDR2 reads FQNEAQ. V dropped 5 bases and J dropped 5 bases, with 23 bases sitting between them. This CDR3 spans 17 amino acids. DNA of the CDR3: TGTGCCAGCAGCCCGCTGGGGGGGACACTGAGGGTAGATACGCAGTATTTT. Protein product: CASSPLGGTLRVDTQYF.

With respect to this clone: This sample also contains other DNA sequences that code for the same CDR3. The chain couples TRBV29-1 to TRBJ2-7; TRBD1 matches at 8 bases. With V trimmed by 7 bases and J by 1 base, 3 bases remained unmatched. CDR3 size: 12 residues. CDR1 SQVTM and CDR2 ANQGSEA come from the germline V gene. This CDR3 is CSARQGSYEQYF. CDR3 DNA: TGCAGCGCCAGACAGGGGTCCTACGAGCAGTACTTC.

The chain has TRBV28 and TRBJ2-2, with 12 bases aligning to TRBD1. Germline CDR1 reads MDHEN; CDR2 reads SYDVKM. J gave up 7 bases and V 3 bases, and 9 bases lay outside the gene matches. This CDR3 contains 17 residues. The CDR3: CASSFLGTGGAGGELFF. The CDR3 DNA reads TGTGCCAGCAGTTTCCTTGGGACAGGGGGCGCGGGCGGGGAGCTGTTTTTT.

The CDR3 reads CSVKTSPLSSYEQYF. The CDR3 DNA reads as TGCAGCGTTAAGACTAGTCCTTTATCCTCCTACGAGCAGTACTTC. The chain joins TRBV29-1 to TRBJ2-7, with D perhaps matching TRBD2 (6 bases). Trimming stripped 5 bases from V and 0 bases from J, with 17 bases between. The V gene's germline CDR1 is SQVTM and CDR2 ANQGSEA. The CDR3 extends over 15 amino acids.

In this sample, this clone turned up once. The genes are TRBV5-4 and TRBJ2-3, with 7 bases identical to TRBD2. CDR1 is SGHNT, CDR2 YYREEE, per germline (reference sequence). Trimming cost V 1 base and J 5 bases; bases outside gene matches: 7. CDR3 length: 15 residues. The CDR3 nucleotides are TGTGCCAGCAGCTTGTCTAGCGGAGTAATAGATACGCAGTATTTT. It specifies CASSLSSGVIDTQYF.

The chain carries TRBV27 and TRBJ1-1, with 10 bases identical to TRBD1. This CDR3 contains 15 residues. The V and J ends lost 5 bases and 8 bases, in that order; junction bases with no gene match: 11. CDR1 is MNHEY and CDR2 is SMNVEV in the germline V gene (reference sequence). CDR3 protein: CASSPTGGAKTEAFF. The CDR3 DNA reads TGTGCCAGCAGTCCGACAGGGGGCGCAAAGACCGAAGCTTTCTTT.

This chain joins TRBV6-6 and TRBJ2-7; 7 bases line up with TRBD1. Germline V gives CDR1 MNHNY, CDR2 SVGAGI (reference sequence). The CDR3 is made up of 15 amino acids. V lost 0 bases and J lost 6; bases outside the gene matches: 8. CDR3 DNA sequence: TGTGCCAGCAGTTACTCGGTAACGGCAGGGGGCGAGCAGTACTTC. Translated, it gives CASSYSVTAGGEQYF.

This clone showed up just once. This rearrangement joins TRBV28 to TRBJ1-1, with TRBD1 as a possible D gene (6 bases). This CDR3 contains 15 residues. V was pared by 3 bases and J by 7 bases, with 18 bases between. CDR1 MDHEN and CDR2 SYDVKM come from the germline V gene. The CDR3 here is CASSLISGTPGEAFF. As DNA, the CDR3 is TGTGCCAGCAGTTTGATTTCGGGGACACCCGGTGAAGCTTTCTTT.

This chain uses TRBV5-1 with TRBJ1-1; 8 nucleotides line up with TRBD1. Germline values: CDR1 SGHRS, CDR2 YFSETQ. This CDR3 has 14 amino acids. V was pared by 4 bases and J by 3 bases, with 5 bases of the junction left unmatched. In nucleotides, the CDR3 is TGCGCCAGCAGCACGAACAGGGGGGACACTGAAGCTTTCTTT. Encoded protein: CASSTNRGDTEAFF.

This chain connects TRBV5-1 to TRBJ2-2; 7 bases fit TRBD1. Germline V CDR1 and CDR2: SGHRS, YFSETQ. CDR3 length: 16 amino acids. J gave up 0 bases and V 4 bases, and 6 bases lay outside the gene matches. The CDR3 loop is CASSTQGPTNTGELFF. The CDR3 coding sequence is TGCGCCAGCAGCACACAGGGGCCGACGAACACCGGGGAGCTGTTTTTT.

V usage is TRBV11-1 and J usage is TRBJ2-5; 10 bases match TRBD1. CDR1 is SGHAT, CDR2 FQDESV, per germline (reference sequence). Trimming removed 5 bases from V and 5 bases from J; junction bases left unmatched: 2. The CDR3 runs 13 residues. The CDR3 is CASSQDRGETQYF. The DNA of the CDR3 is TGTGCCAGCAGCCAGGACAGGGGGGAGACCCAGTACTTC.

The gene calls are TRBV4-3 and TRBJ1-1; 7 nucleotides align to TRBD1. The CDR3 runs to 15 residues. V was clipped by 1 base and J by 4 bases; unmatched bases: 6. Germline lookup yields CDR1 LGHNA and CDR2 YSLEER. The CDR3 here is CASSQAKGAPTEAFF. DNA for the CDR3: TGCGCCAGCAGCCAAGCAAAGGGGGCACCCACTGAAGCTTTCTTT.

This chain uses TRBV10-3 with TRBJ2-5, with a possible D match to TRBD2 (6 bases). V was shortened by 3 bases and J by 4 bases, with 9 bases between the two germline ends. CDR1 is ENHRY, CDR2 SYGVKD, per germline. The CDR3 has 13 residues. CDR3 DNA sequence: TGTGCCATCAGTGACAGTAGCGGAGAGACCCAGTACTTC. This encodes CAISDSSGETQYF.